Listed below are T cell receptor beta chains from one sample, sequenced in a study of blood T cells in healthy people across ages. TCRdb re-analysed the 5' RACE reads in MiXCR, keeping a single row per CDR3 protein. Among some 750,000 distinct CDR3 sequences listed, over 20% were seen once. Sequenced input: blood. The source of these receptors is a man in his 70s in good health. CDR3s include the opening cysteine and the closing phenylalanine or tryptophan. Each record gives: D gene, J gene, V gene, clone size, CDR3 protein, CDR3 DNA. A D gene is named only where the DNA matches it firmly. The size entry is marked missing in some rows and otherwise reads once, few, many or a size class.

>-|TRBJ2-5|TRBV10-3|few
CAISESVGVETQYF
TGTGCCATCAGTGAGTCAGTTGGGGTGGAGACCCAGTACTTC
>TRBD2|TRBJ2-1|TRBV20-1|-
CSATPGLAVLHNEQFF
TGCAGTGCGACACCGGGACTAGCGGTACTACACAATGAGCAGTTCTTC
>-|TRBJ2-4|TRBV6-5|few
CASSYSPSEPKNIQYF
TGTGCCAGCAGTTACTCACCCTCAGAACCCAAAAACATTCAGTACTTC
>-|TRBJ2-5|TRBV20-1|-
CSARDIIVVSETQYF
TGCAGTGCTAGGGATATCATAGTAGTGAGTGAGACCCAGTACTTC
>-|TRBJ2-1|TRBV20-1|-
CSAYTRGNEQFF
TGCAGTGCTTACACGAGAGGCAATGAGCAGTTCTTC
>-|TRBJ1-4|TRBV15|few
CATSRIINEKLFF
TGTGCCACCAGCAGGATAATTAATGAAAAACTGTTTTTT
>-|TRBJ2-1|TRBV7-2|-
CASSLGLASDEQFF
TGTGCCAGCAGCTTGGGTCTAGCGAGCGATGAGCAGTTCTTC
>TRBD2|TRBJ2-3|TRBV9|-
CASSVATSGGALDTQYF
TGTGCCAGCAGCGTAGCGACTAGCGGGGGGGCCTTAGATACGCAGTATTTT
>TRBD1|TRBJ2-1|TRBV27|many
CASSSSRDRVWEQFF
TGTGCCAGCAGTTCGTCCCGGGACAGGGTTTGGGAGCAGTTCTTC
>TRBD1|TRBJ2-1|TRBV5-1|-
CASSFSPGQSGNEQFF
TGCGCCAGCAGCTTTAGTCCGGGACAGAGTGGCAATGAGCAGTTCTTC
>-|TRBJ1-4|TRBV5-1|-
CASSLVSRDEKLFF
TGCGCCAGTAGCTTGGTTAGTAGAGATGAAAAACTGTTTTTT
>TRBD2|TRBJ2-3|TRBV29-1|-
CSVAAGLARPDTQYF
TGCAGCGTTGCAGCGGGACTAGCACGTCCGGATACGCAGTATTTT
>-|TRBJ2-3|TRBV7-9|few
CASSLTGGYTDTQYF
TGTGCCAGCAGCTTAACCGGCGGGTACACAGATACGCAGTATTTT
>-|TRBJ1-1|TRBV3-1|-
CASSQWPDTEAFF
TGTGCCAGCAGCCAATGGCCTGACACTGAAGCTTTCTTT
>-|TRBJ2-5|TRBV20-1|few
CSASDWSRGSQETQYF
TGCAGTGCTAGCGACTGGTCACGGGGGTCGCAAGAGACCCAGTACTTC
>-|TRBJ2-5|TRBV13|many
CASSFPGETQYF
TGTGCCAGCAGCTTCCCCGGAGAGACCCAGTACTTC
>-|TRBJ2-5|TRBV11-2|-
CASLQGNQETQYF
TGTGCCAGCTTACAGGGCAACCAAGAGACCCAGTACTTC
>TRBD2|TRBJ2-1|TRBV29-1|few
CSVGPSGGDNEQFF
TGCAGCGTTGGGCCTAGCGGGGGGGACAATGAGCAGTTCTTC
>TRBD2|TRBJ2-3|TRBV6-1|-
CASSRPQTSGRFGTQYF
TGTGCCAGCAGCCGCCCCCAGACTAGCGGGAGGTTTGGTACGCAGTATTTT
>-|TRBJ1-1|TRBV7-2|-
CASSSRQVGEAFF
TGTGCCAGCAGCTCGCGACAGGTTGGTGAAGCTTTCTTT
>TRBD1|TRBJ2-1|TRBV23-1|few
CASSQLRQGKYNEQFF
TGCGCCAGCAGTCAGCTCCGACAGGGGAAATACAATGAGCAGTTCTTC
>-|TRBJ2-3|TRBV28|few
CASSLWWDLDTQYF
TGTGCCAGCAGTTTATGGTGGGATTTAGATACGCAGTATTTT